The source of this T cell receptor (beta chain) is a study of OX40 agonist ivuxolimab in advanced cancers. The CDR3 consists of 15 residues. Germline assignment: CDR1 MNHEY and CDR2 SVGAGI. V trimming: 2 bases; J trimming: 0 bases; junction bases outside the gene matches: 1. The method was immunoSEQ multiplex PCR; TCRdb's version includes in-frame clones alone and lacks a portion of them. The sample includes roughly 53,000 clones, 80% to 90% of them seen just once. The chain is built from TRBV6-5 and TRBJ2-3; 8 nucleotides line up with TRBD2. The clonotype comes from an adult with an advanced solid tumor such as melanoma, head and neck, liver or kidney cancer. The material was CD4+ or CD8+ T cells sorted from blood, obtained in a trial of the OX40 agonist ivuxolimab. This CDR3 is CASSYAGGSTDTQYF. The CDR3 bases are TGTGCCAGCAGTTACGCGGGGGGAAGCACAGATACGCAGTATTTT.